This TCR beta chain was obtained from a study of OX40 agonist ivuxolimab in advanced cancers. About the study as a whole: The costimulatory receptor OX40 (CD134) was targeted by ivuxolimab, a fully human IgG2 agonistic monoclonal antibody. Intravenous ivuxolimab was administered to patients every 2 weeks at six dose levels: 0.01, 0.1, 0.3, 1.5, 3 and 10 mg/kg. Of the roughly 54 dose-escalation patients, hepatocellular carcinoma was present in 19, melanoma in roughly 15, renal cell carcinoma in 9 and head and neck cancer in 9. A male proportion of almost 85% and a mean age of about 60 years, ranging from 23 to 79, were recorded for the dose-escalation cohort. Prior anti-PD-1, anti-PD-L1 or anti-CTLA-4 therapy was permitted, and 40% of dose-escalation patients had received checkpoint inhibitors. Partial responses were achieved by three dose-escalation patients, of whom one had hepatocellular carcinoma and two had cutaneous melanoma. The purpose of peripheral TCRbeta sequencing was to test whether ivuxolimab changed TCR sequence diversity and led to clonal T-cell expansion. The monotherapy dose-escalation portion (N of about 50 patients) of the phase I ivuxolimab trial is reported in the paper.

A note on this clone: It lacks a known antigen. The junction shows a germline mismatch at one end, possibly a read error.

The trial excluded patients who had a history of autoimmune disease or who were on systemic immunosuppression. Peripheral blood for TCR sequencing was collected from all dose cohorts at baseline, on cycle 4 day 1, and on cycle 7 day 1. The samples were taken from a phase I, first-in-human, multicenter, open-label dose-escalation trial of ivuxolimab. The trial enrolled adults with locally advanced or metastatic head and neck squamous cell, hepatocellular, melanoma or renal cell carcinoma. CD4+ and CD8+ T cells were sorted separately from peripheral blood before TCR sequencing. In the germline V gene (reference sequence), CDR1 corresponds to SSHAT and CDR2 to FNYEAQ. The CDR3 numbers 14 residues from cysteine through phenylalanine. The sequence is cut down to CDR3 DNA, 42 bases in frame from base 1. Summary of the overall study and its limitations: At doses of 0.1 to 3.0 mg/kg, clonal expansion of both CD4+ and CD8+ blood T cells was observed from baseline to week 6. Antigen specificity was not determined for the clonally expanded peripheral T cells. Partial responders in the 0.1-3.0 mg/kg groups had among the lowest normalized peripheral clonal expansion, especially among CD8+ T cells. After ivuxolimab, CD8+ T cells had more expanded clones than CD4+ T cells on average. Low levels of normalized T-cell clonal expansion were also seen in some patients who did not respond.

To sequence the TCRbeta CDR3 region, genomic DNA was isolated from the sorted cells. TCRbeta CDR3 regions were sequenced using the immunoSEQ Assay. Here the immuneACCESS table is served through TCRdb, limited to in-frame sequences with V and J called. Missing clones are a known gap in these copies; in checked studies unresolved V genes cover under half, and the rest lacks a known reason. The sample has 55,000 to 80,000 clones on record, 84% of them singletons. 9.8% of the sample goes to the ten largest clones. The receptor chain draws on TRBV7-7 and TRBJ2-1, with 8 bases in between that match TRBD2. The receptor was derived from an adult with an advanced solid tumor such as melanoma, head and neck, liver or kidney cancer. Specimen: CD4+ or CD8+ T cells sorted from blood, collected in a trial of the OX40 agonist ivuxolimab. In nucleotides, the sequence is TGTGCTAGCAGCCCACTCGGGGGGGCTAATGAGCAGTTCTTC. Translated, it gives CASSPLGGANEQFF.